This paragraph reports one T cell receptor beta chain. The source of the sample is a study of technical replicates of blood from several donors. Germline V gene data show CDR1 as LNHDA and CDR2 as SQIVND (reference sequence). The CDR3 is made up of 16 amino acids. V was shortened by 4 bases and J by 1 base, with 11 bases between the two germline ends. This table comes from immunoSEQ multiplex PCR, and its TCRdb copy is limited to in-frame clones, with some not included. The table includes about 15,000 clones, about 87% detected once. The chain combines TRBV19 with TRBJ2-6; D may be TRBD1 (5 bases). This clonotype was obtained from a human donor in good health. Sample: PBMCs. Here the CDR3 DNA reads TGTGCCAGTAGTACGAGACAGCAATCTGGGGCCAACGTCCTGACTTTC. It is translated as CASSTRQQSGANVLTF.